This TCR beta chain appears in the sequencing data of a study of T cells in Graves' hyperthyroidism and ophthalmopathy. This clonotype showed up many times. The source material, RNA transcripts, was used to amplify TCR beta CDR3 regions. First-round RT-PCR targeting the TCR CDR3 was performed with the HTBI primer set. Each CDR3 protein is one row after TCRdb ran MiXCR on the multiplex PCR reads. The profile shows about 400,000 distinct CDR3 sequences, 15% to 18% of them singletons. Germline lookup yields CDR1 MGHRA and CDR2 YSYEKL. Trimming stripped 1 base from V and 9 bases from J, with 13 bases between. The CDR3 has 14 amino acids.

V and J are TRBV4-1 and TRBJ2-4; no clear D. The sequenced material came from blood. The clonotype originates from a woman between 18 and 29 years old with Graves' hyperthyroidism. As DNA, the CDR3 is TGCGCCAGCAGCCAAGCCAAGTTGCCAAGCATTCAGTACTTC. Encoded protein: CASSQAKLPSIQYF.